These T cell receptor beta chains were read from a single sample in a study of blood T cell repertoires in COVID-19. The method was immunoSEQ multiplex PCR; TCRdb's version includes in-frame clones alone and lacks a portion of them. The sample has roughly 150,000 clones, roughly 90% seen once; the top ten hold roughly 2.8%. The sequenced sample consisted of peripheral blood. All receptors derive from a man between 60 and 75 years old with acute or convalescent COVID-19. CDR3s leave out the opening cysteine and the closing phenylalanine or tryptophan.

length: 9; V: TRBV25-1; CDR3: ASSLGVGQF
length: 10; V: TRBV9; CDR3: ASSPSTGELF
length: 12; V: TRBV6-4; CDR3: ASSDDRDYNEQF
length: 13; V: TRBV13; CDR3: ASSLVGGSNYGYT
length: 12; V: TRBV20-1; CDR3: SARGVQTYNEQF
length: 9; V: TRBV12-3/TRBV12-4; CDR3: ASSLRGGLF
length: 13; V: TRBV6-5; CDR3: ASSPRPGSNTEAF
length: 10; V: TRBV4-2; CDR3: ASSSLGRGYT
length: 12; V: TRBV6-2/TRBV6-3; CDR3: ASSYGTFTGELF
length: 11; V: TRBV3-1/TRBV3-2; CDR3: ASSQNIDQPQH
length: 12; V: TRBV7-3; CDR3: ASSLGTGYSPLH
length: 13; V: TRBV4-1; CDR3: ASSQVRGGTDTQY
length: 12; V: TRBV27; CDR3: ASSLGTFKQPQH
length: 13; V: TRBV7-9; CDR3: ASSFVRGGFNEQF
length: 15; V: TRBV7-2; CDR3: ASSLRGTGVFQETQY
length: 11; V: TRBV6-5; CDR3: ASSYQGTYGYT
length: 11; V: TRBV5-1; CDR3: ASSPDSFYEQY
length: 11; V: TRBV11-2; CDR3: ASSFRQGYEQY
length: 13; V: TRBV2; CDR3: ASRRRVGLDSPLH
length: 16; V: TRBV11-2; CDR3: ASSLDQMASGGYNEQF
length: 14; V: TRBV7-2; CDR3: ASRPRSGGWRDTQY
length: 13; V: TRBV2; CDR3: ASSEASGGVNEQF
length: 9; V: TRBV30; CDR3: ACAEHEKLF
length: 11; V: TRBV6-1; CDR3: ASSESRRNGYT
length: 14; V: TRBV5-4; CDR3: ASSLEEAGRYNEQF
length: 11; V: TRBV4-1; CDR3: ATRRGAGTEAF
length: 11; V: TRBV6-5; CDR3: ASKEQLNTEAF
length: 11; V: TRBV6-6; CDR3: ASSLQANYGYT
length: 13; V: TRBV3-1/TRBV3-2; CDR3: ASRDRGDYTGELF
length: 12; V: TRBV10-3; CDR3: AISADKGYYGYT
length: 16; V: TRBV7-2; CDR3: ASSLEAVAGQGTRTQY
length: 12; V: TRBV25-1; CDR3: ASKTGLYTDTQY
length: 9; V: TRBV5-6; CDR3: ASSFNYGYT
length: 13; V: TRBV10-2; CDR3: ASNLGTGVSYEQY
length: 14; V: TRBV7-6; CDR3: ASSSRQGSNTGELF
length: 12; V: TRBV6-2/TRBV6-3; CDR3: ASSRPTSTDTQY
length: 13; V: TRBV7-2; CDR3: ASSLTGLISYEQY
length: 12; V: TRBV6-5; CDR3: ASRGPGQGYGYT
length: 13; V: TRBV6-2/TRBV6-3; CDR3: ASSYETGETGELF
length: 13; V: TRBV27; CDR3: ASRRLTGGETEAF
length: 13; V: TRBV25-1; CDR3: ASSAGAGQAYGYT
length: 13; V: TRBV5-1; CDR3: ASSLGYSDTGELF
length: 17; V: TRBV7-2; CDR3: ASRPGTGTKIRGPYEQY
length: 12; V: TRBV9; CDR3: ASSVVEQGLGYT
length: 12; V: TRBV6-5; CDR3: ASRIDRGISGYT
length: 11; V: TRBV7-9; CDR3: ASSPVGQGEAF
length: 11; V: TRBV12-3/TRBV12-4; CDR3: ASSWRSGFGYT
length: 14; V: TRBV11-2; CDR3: ASSLGAGQGIDIQY
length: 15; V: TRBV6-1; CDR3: ASSALAGGLPPGELF
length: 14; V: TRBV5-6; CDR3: ASSLKGQGLNQPQH
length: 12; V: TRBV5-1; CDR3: ASSQGQLQETQY
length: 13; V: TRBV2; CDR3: ASSRSGGTYNEQF